These T cell receptor beta chains were read from a single sample in a study of regulatory T cells in long-lasting Graves disease. TCRdb re-called the multiplex PCR reads with MiXCR, one entry per CDR3 protein. The data contain hundreds of thousands of distinct CDR3 sequences, roughly 21% of them singletons. The sample here was peripheral blood mononuclear cells (PBMCs), taken when the disease was refractory, from a patient treated with antithyroid drugs. The receptors derive from a female donor with Graves disease. CDR3s leave out the opening cysteine and the closing phenylalanine or tryptophan. Each record gives: V gene, CDR3 protein.

v_gene: TRBV9; CDR3aa: ASSPRGREELF
v_gene: TRBV7-9; CDR3aa: ASSLSSGENIQY
v_gene: TRBV6-2/TRBV6-3; CDR3aa: ASREGSGAQPQH
v_gene: TRBV4-1; CDR3aa: ASSQELNPNQPQH
v_gene: TRBV20-1; CDR3aa: SADETGLSAF
v_gene: TRBV28; CDR3aa: ASSKLGDSRYGYT
v_gene: TRBV6-1; CDR3aa: ASREWGGQSEKLF
v_gene: TRBV29-1; CDR3aa: SVGQGREQY
v_gene: TRBV2; CDR3aa: ASKPQTVNYGYT
v_gene: TRBV28; CDR3aa: ASSLVSGRAEY
v_gene: TRBV7-9; CDR3aa: ASSLAYEQF
v_gene: TRBV11-2; CDR3aa: ASSPPGTGSANYGYT
v_gene: TRBV7-9; CDR3aa: ASSLVSGRQSSYEQY
v_gene: TRBV13; CDR3aa: ASSLWDRAYNSPLH
v_gene: TRBV12-3/TRBV12-4; CDR3aa: AILKDRGYGYT
v_gene: TRBV29-1; CDR3aa: SARWSSYEQY
v_gene: TRBV7-3; CDR3aa: ASSLKAGTQETQY
v_gene: TRBV27; CDR3aa: ASSYRAPSPYEQY
v_gene: TRBV27; CDR3aa: ASSCTDRTNSPLH
v_gene: TRBV12-3/TRBV12-4; CDR3aa: ASSTGDSYYGYT
v_gene: TRBV20-1; CDR3aa: SASGRDSGEIAL
v_gene: TRBV5-1; CDR3aa: ASSTGQGARETQY
v_gene: TRBV11-2; CDR3aa: ASSLEAGASDTQY
v_gene: TRBV28; CDR3aa: ASTDTTNTGELF
v_gene: TRBV7-9; CDR3aa: ASSPGLAGVPGELF
v_gene: TRBV3-1; CDR3aa: ASSRSGGETQY
v_gene: TRBV28; CDR3aa: ASSLLGVQQPQH
v_gene: TRBV9; CDR3aa: ASSVPGYGYT
v_gene: TRBV13; CDR3aa: ASSSTQGPTGELF
v_gene: TRBV12-3/TRBV12-4; CDR3aa: ASSSELVSETQY
v_gene: TRBV27; CDR3aa: ASSLYGAGGNTGELF
v_gene: TRBV20-1; CDR3aa: SAKGGTSGGQETQY
v_gene: TRBV20-1; CDR3aa: SRGRELNYEQY
v_gene: TRBV18; CDR3aa: ASSPTGPETQY
v_gene: TRBV7-6; CDR3aa: ASSLGTGINSPLH